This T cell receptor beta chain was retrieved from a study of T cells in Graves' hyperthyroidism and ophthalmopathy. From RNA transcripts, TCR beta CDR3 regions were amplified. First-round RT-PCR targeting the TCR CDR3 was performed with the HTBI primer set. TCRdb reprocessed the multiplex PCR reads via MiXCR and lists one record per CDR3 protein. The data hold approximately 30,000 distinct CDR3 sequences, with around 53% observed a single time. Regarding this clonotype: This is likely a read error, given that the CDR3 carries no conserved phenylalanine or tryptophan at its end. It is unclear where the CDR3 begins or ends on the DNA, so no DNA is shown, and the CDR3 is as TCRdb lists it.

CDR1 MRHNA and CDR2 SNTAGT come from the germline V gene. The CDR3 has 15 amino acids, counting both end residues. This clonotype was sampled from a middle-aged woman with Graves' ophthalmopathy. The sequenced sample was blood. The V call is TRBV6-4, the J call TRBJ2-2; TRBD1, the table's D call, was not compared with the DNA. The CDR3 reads CASSATGADTGELVS.